These 13 T cell receptor beta chains were all obtained from the same sample, sequenced in a study of blood T cell repertoires in COVID-19. Some clones are missing from TCRdb's copy, which holds only in-frame ones; the method was immunoSEQ multiplex PCR. The data contain under 200,000 clones, around 89% of them seen just once; the ten biggest clones take up roughly 8.1%. Sequencing was done on a sample of PBMCs or T cells enriched from blood (not recorded which). These receptors originate from a young woman who had recovered from COVID-19.

The V and J genes are TRBV19 and TRBJ1-5; 8 bases map to TRBD1. Germline-derived CDR1 and CDR2 are LNHDA and SQIVND (reference sequence). J lost 1 base, V lost 10 bases, and 6 bases had no gene match. CDR3 length: 14 amino acids. The DNA for the CDR3 is TGTGCCACGGAACAGGGGGAGAGCAATCAGCCCCAGCATTTT. This gives the protein CATEQGESNQPQHF.

Details on this clone: The sample carries other DNA sequences with the same CDR3. The V gene is TRBV28, the J gene TRBJ1-6, with D possibly matching TRBD1 (5 bases). Trimming removed 1 base at V and 9 bases at J, with 7 bases between. Germline V lookup: CDR1 MDHEN, CDR2 SYDVKM. CDR3 length: 13 residues. The CDR3 here is CASSLSGGSPLHF. CDR3 in DNA: TGTGCCAGCAGTTTATCGGGGGGTTCACCCCTCCACTTT.

This chain connects TRBV7-9 to TRBJ2-2; tentatively, D is TRBD2 (5 bases). The germline V gene encodes CDR1 SEHNR and CDR2 FQNEAQ (reference sequence). The CDR3 contains 16 residues. V was cut by 0 bases and J by 7 bases, with 15 bases left in between. CDR3 DNA sequence: TGTGCCAGCAGCTTAGCGCGGGCTAGCTTTAGCGGGGAGCTGTTTTTT. It encodes CASSLARASFSGELFF.

The rearrangement links TRBV5-1 to TRBJ2-3; TRBD2 matches at 8 bases. The CDR3 is 16 amino acids. Germline V CDR1 and CDR2: SGHRS, YFSETQ. V trimming: 5 bases; J trimming: 2 bases; junction bases outside the gene matches: 10. CDR3 sequence reads: CASRWTSRDPTDTQYF. DNA of the CDR3: TGCGCCAGCAGATGGACTAGCCGGGATCCCACAGATACGCAGTATTTT.

The V and J genes are TRBV9 and TRBJ2-2; D gene ambiguous. The germline V and J ends were trimmed by 4 bases and 3 bases, with 7 bases remaining between them. Germline CDR1 SGDLS, CDR2 YYNGEE. The CDR3 extends over 13 amino acids. The CDR3 sequence is CASSPPDTGELFF. CDR3 DNA sequence: TGTGCCAGCAGCCCCCCAGACACCGGGGAGCTGTTTTTT.

The rearrangement joins TRBV28 to TRBJ1-5, with D unclear. The CDR3 has 15 amino acids. Germline V gene data show CDR1 as MDHEN and CDR2 as SYDVKM. Trimming removed 3 bases at V and 7 bases at J, with 16 bases between. The CDR3 DNA reads as TGTGCCAGCAGTTTGGTGAGCGGGGTTGCGCAGCCCCAGCATTTT. This gives the protein CASSLVSGVAQPQHF.

A remark on this clone: Other DNA sequences of this sample code for an identical CDR3. The genes are TRBV29-1 and TRBJ1-1; TRBD1 matches at 7 bases. The ends lost 6 bases at V and 3 bases at J; junction bases unmatched: 4. CDR3 length: 12 amino acids. The germline gives CDR1 SQVTM, CDR2 ANQGSEA. CDR3 sequence reads: CSVRQGDTEAFF. The CDR3 DNA sequence: TGCAGCGTACGACAGGGAGACACTGAAGCTTTCTTT.

This chain uses TRBV5-1 with TRBJ2-1; 11 bases match TRBD1. Germline V gene lookup returns CDR1 SGHRS and CDR2 YFSETQ. The V and J ends lost 2 bases and 8 bases, in that order; junction bases with no gene match: 6. This CDR3 has 15 residues. This CDR3 reads CASSFGTGGFYEQFF. Written as DNA, the CDR3 is TGCGCCAGCAGCTTTGGGACAGGGGGTTTCTATGAGCAGTTCTTC. Complete variable domain (other parts from reference TRBV5-1 and TRBJ2-1): KAGVTQTPRYLIKTRGQQVTLSCSPISGHRSVSWYQQTPGQGLQFLFEYFSETQRNKGNFPGRFSGRQFSNSRSEMNVSTLELGDSALYLCASSFGTGGFYEQFFGPGTRLTVL.

The chain is built from TRBV3-1 (or the pseudogene TRBV3-2) and TRBJ2-2; 7 bases agree with TRBD2. Trimming at V came to 4 bases and at J to 7 bases, leaving 12 bases not matched to a gene. The CDR3 is made up of 16 amino acids. Germline assignment: CDR1 LGHDT and CDR2 YNNKEL (reference sequence). The CDR3 protein is CASSPRGGGLSGELFF. In DNA form, the CDR3 reads TGTGCCAGCAGCCCCCGGGGCGGGGGACTGAGCGGGGAGCTGTTTTTT.

Concerning this clone: Additional DNA sequences in this sample encode the identical CDR3. V and J are TRBV3-1 (or the pseudogene TRBV3-2) and TRBJ1-5; 8 bases map to TRBD1. Germline CDR1 is LGHDT and CDR2 is YNNKEL (reference sequence). The CDR3 has 13 amino acids. V dropped 3 bases and J dropped 5; count of bases not matched to a gene: 0. The CDR3 is CASSQDRDQPQHF. In nucleotides, the CDR3 is TGTGCCAGCAGCCAGGACAGGGATCAGCCCCAGCATTTT.

This chain links TRBV24-1 with TRBJ2-1; TRBD2 is a possible D gene (5 bases). CDR1 is KGHDR and CDR2 is SFDVKD in the germline V gene. The CDR3 has 14 residues. Trimming pared 3 bases from V and 3 bases from J, leaving 8 bases between. The CDR3 nucleotides are TGTGCCACCAGTGATATTACTAGCTACAATGAGCAGTTCTTC. Protein product: CATSDITSYNEQFF.

The CDR3 loop reads CASSLGQGAYNEQFF. CDR3 in DNA: TGTGCCAGCAGCTTAGGACAGGGAGCATACAATGAGCAGTTCTTC. This chain joins TRBV7-6 and TRBJ2-1; 7 bases are a match to TRBD1. In germline, CDR1 is SGHVS, CDR2 FNYEAQ. The CDR3 runs 15 residues. Losses at the gene ends were 1 base for V and 4 bases for J; bases not matched to a gene: 4.

This chain uses TRBV25-1 with TRBJ1-4; the D gene is possibly TRBD1 (5 bases). Between the trimmed V and J ends, which lost 3 bases and 4 bases, there was a span of 18 bases. Per germline, CDR1 MGHDK and CDR2 SYGVNS. The CDR3 covers 17 residues. The CDR3 DNA reads as TGTGCCAGCAGTGAGAAATCAGGGATCTCGGGTAATGAAAAACTGTTTTTT. It yields the protein CASSEKSGISGNEKLFF.